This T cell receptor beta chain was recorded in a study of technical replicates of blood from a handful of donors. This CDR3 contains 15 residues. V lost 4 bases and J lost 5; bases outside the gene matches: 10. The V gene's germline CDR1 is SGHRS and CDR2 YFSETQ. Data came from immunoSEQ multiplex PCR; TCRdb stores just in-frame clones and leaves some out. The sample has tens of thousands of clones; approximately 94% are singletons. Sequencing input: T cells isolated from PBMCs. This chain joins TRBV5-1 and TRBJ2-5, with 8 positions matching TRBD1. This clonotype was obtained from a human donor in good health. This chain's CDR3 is CASSPPRGRGETQYF. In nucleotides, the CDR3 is TGCGCCAGCAGCCCTCCCAGGGGGCGCGGGGAGACCCAGTACTTC.